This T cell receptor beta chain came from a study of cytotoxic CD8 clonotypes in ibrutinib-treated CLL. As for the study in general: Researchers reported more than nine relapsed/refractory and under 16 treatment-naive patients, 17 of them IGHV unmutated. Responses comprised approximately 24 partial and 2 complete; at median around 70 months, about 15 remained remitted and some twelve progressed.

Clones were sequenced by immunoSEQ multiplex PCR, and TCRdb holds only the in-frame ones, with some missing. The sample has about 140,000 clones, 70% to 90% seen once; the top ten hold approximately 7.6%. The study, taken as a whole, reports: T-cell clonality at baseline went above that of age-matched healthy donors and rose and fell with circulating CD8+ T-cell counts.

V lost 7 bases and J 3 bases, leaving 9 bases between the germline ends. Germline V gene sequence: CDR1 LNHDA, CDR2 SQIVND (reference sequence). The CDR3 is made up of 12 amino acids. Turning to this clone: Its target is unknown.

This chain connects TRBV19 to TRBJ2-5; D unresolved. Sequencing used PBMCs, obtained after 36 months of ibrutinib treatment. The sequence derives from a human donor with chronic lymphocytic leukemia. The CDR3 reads CASKGIKETQYF. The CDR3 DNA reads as TGTGCCAGTAAAGGGATAAAAGAGACCCAGTACTTC.